What follows are 17 T cell receptor beta chains derived from one specimen sequenced in a study of T cells in Graves' hyperthyroidism and ophthalmopathy. It was RNA transcripts that yielded the amplified TCR beta CDR3 regions. An initial round of RT-PCR targeting the TCR CDR3 relied on the HTBI primer set. TCRdb analysed the multiplex PCR reads with MiXCR anew, one entry per CDR3 protein. Of hundreds of thousands of distinct CDR3 sequences in the sample, roughly 19% were seen once. Sequencing was done on a sample of blood. The receptors were sampled from a middle-aged man with Graves' ophthalmopathy.

The V and J genes are TRBV20-1 and TRBJ2-3; D is perhaps TRBD1 (5 bases). The length of the CDR3 is 11 residues. The germline gives CDR1 DFQATT, CDR2 SNEGSKA (reference sequence). Between the trimmed V and J ends, which lost 4 bases and 7 bases, there was a span of 9 bases. CDR3 sequence (DNA): TGCAGTGCTACTGACAGATATACGCAGTATTTT. Its protein product is CSATDRYTQYF.

The rearrangement links TRBV29-1 to TRBJ2-3; TRBD1 agrees at 7 bases. Germline loops: CDR1 SQVTM, CDR2 ANQGSEA. V lost 6 bases to trimming and J lost 1 base; unmatched junction nucleotides: 7. The CDR3 totals 14 residues. The CDR3 nucleotides read TGCAGCGTAAGACAGGGCTTTGGCACAGATACGCAGTATTTT. It codes for CSVRQGFGTDTQYF.

This clonotype occurred many times. V usage is TRBV27 and J usage is TRBJ2-3; 10 bases fit TRBD2. Germline V gene lookup returns CDR1 MNHEY and CDR2 SMNVEV (reference sequence). CDR3 length equals 15 residues. The trim removed 7 bases at V and 4 bases at J, leaving 8 bases unmatched. CDR3 sequence (DNA): TGTGCCAGCATCCCTAGCGGGAGTAGGGCAGATACGCAGTATTTT. Its protein product is CASIPSGSRADTQYF.

This clonotype occurred many times. The rearrangement uses TRBV7-2 and TRBJ2-1; 8 positions agree with TRBD2. Trimming removed 3 bases from V and 4 bases from J; junction bases left unmatched: 11. The CDR3 length is 17 residues. CDR1 SGHTA and CDR2 FQGNSA come from the germline V gene. The CDR3 here is CASSLSGGGRWYNEQFF. The CDR3, as DNA: TGTGCCAGCAGCTTGTCGGGTGGCGGGAGGTGGTACAATGAGCAGTTCTTC.

This clonotype was picked up a small number of times. The chain combines TRBV28 with TRBJ1-5; no definite D call. Germline lookup yields CDR1 MDHEN and CDR2 SYDVKM. This CDR3 has 14 amino acids. Trimming cost V 3 bases and J 0 bases, with 6 bases left between them. The CDR3 loop is CASSFTASNQPQHF. The CDR3 DNA reads as TGTGCCAGCAGTTTTACGGCTAGCAATCAGCCCCAGCATTTT.

The table lists this clonotype with many counts. The CDR3 is CASSEAPGFHSNQPQHF. CDR3 nucleotide sequence: TGTGCCAGCAGTGAAGCCCCCGGGTTTCACAGCAATCAGCCCCAGCATTTT. The V and J genes are TRBV6-1 and TRBJ1-5, with D unclear. This CDR3 comprises 17 residues. V was shortened by 0 bases and J by 1 base, with 13 bases between the two germline ends. The germline gives CDR1 MNHNS, CDR2 SASEGT.

This clonotype was recorded a few times. The gene calls are TRBV12-3 or TRBV12-4 and TRBJ2-2, with 7 bases that match TRBD1. The junction had 8 bases not matched to a gene; V was cut back by 4 bases and J by 6 bases. The CDR3 sequence is 15 residues long. The CDR3 coding sequence is TGTGCCAGCAGTTCCACAGGGGTGGGTTCCGGGGAGCTGTTTTTT. As protein: CASSSTGVGSGELFF.

This clonotype was picked up many times. This sequence joins TRBV24-1 and TRBJ1-2; no firm D call. CDR3 size: 12 residues. V was trimmed by 11 bases and J by 8 bases, leaving 17 bases between them. CDR1 is KGHDR, CDR2 SFDVKD, per germline. CDR3 loop: CAISRTAGGYTF. CDR3 DNA: TGTGCCATCTCAAGGACGGCCGGAGGCTACACCTTC.

The chain combines TRBV6-1 with TRBJ2-3; possibly TRBD2 for D (5 bases). The CDR3 runs 14 residues. V lost 0 bases and J 2 bases, leaving 6 bases between the germline ends. CDR1 and CDR2 (germline): MNHNS, SASEGT. CDR3 bases: TGTGCCAGCAGTGAAGCGGGAGACACAGATACGCAGTATTTT. Encoded protein: CASSEAGDTDTQYF.

The rearrangement links TRBV3-1 to TRBJ1-2; 12 bases align to TRBD1. V was clipped by 6 bases and J by 8 bases; unmatched bases: 10. This CDR3 spans 15 amino acids. Germline loops: CDR1 LGHDT, CDR2 YNNKEL (reference sequence). CDR3 protein: CASSLTGTGGLGYTF. DNA of the CDR3: TGTGCCAGCAGTCTAACCGGGACAGGGGGCTTAGGCTACACCTTC.

The V call is TRBV10-2, the J call TRBJ1-2, with D possibly TRBD1 on 6 matching bases. Germline CDR1 WSHSY, CDR2 SAAADI. There are 13 residues in the CDR3. Between the trimmed V and J ends, which lost 6 bases and 5 bases, there was a span of 13 bases. The DNA for the CDR3 is TGCGCCAGCAGCGACAGGCCCAGATATGGCTACACCTTC. It translates to CASSDRPRYGYTF.

This clonotype was observed at least ten times. V and J are TRBV7-3 and TRBJ2-3; D gene ambiguous. The V end was cut by 1 base, the J end by 2 bases, with 4 bases between. The CDR3 has 13 amino acids. Germline loops: CDR1 SGHTA, CDR2 FQGTGA. The CDR3 bases are TGTGCCAGCAGCTTAATCTCCACAGATACGCAGTATTTT. It codes for CASSLISTDTQYF. Filled out from reference TRBV7-3 and TRBJ2-3, the complete variable domain reads GAGVSQTPSNKVTEKGKYVELRCDPISGHTALYWYRQSLGQGPEFLIYFQGTGAADDSGLPNDRFFAVRPEGSVSTLKIQRTERGDSAVYLCASSLISTDTQYFGPGTRLTVL.

This clonotype was picked up many times. The genes are TRBV12-3 or TRBV12-4 and TRBJ1-1; 9 bases align to TRBD1. The CDR3 runs 17 residues. After removal of 5 bases from V and 0 bases from J, the junction contained 10 bases not matched to a gene. The CDR3 sequence is CASSISGTGFMNTEAFF. CDR3 sequence (DNA): TGTGCCAGCAGTATATCCGGGACAGGGTTCATGAACACTGAAGCTTTCTTT.

This clonotype was seen many times. The chain has TRBV6-2 or TRBV6-3 and TRBJ2-7; TRBD2 agrees at 9 bases. V shed 7 bases and J 5 bases; nucleotides not matched to a gene: 9. CDR1 and CDR2 (germline): MNHEY, SVGEGT. This CDR3 contains 14 residues. The CDR3 is CASTLSGRGHEQYF. CDR3 coding DNA: TGTGCCAGCACCCTTAGCGGGAGAGGCCACGAGCAGTACTTC.

At least ten counts were recorded for this clonotype. The chain is built from TRBV5-1 and TRBJ2-5; D uncertain. V lost 4 bases and J 2 bases, leaving 12 bases between the germline ends. This CDR3 contains 14 residues. Germline values: CDR1 SGHRS, CDR2 YFSETQ. CDR3 sequence reads: CASSKTPGQETQYF. The CDR3 nucleotides are TGCGCCAGCAGCAAAACCCCAGGACAAGAGACCCAGTACTTC.

This chain uses TRBV20-1 with TRBJ2-6; 9 bases match TRBD1. Germline trimming cut 0 bases from V and 4 bases from J; bases unmatched to any gene: 10. The CDR3 totals 18 residues. The germline gives CDR1 DFQATT, CDR2 SNEGSKA (reference sequence). CDR3 DNA: TGCAGTGCTAGAGATCTTTCCGGGACAGGGTCCGGGGCCAACGTCCTGACTTTC. It specifies CSARDLSGTGSGANVLTF.

This clonotype was counted only a few times. The V gene is TRBV6-1, the J gene TRBJ2-7; D is perhaps TRBD1 or TRBD2 (5 bases each). CDR3 length equals 15 residues. Trimming took off 6 bases at V and 3 bases at J, with 18 bases between the two ends. CDR1 MNHNS and CDR2 SASEGT come from the germline V gene. CDR3 in DNA: TGTGCCAGCAGCCCGGAGAGGGGCCTATTCTACGAGCAGTACTTC. It yields the protein CASSPERGLFYEQYF.